This passage covers 26 T cell receptor beta chains from one sample sequenced in a study of cytomegalovirus exposure and HLA in healthy donors. In the PCR, 60 Vbeta and 13 Jbeta primers were used. Profiled with immunoSEQ multiplex PCR; TCRdb holds only in-frame clones, not every one. The data show about 110,000 clones, with under 90% seen just once and just under 2.5% held by the top ten. The sequenced material came from PBMCs. These receptors all stem from a young woman in good health and CMV-seronegative.

The CDR3 nucleotides read TGTGCCAGCAGCCCGCCGGGGGTGGAGACCCAGTACTTC. It yields the protein CASSPPGVETQYF. The V and J genes are TRBV7-2 and TRBJ2-5; the D gene is possibly TRBD2 (6 bases). The length of the CDR3 is 13 residues. The ends were cut back, 5 bases at V and 5 bases at J, with 12 bases in the middle. Germline loops: CDR1 SGHTA, CDR2 FQGNSA.

The CDR3 coding sequence is TGCGCCAGCAGTGGGGACAGGGCCAACTATGGCTACACCTTC. Translation gives CASSGDRANYGYTF. The rearrangement uses TRBV5-1 and TRBJ1-2; 9 nucleotides line up with TRBD1. Germline CDR1 is SGHRS and CDR2 is YFSETQ. The V and J ends lost 5 bases and 2 bases, in that order; junction bases with no gene match: 4. This CDR3 is 14 amino acids long.

The chain combines TRBV2 with TRBJ2-2, with D possibly being TRBD2 (5 bases). Trimming shortened V by 3 bases and J by 1 base, and 15 bases separated the two germline ends. The CDR3 contains 17 residues. From germline, CDR1 is SNHLY and CDR2 FYNNEI. Here the CDR3 reads CASSDERPIVNTGELFF. For the CDR3, the DNA is TGTGCCAGCAGTGATGAGCGGCCAATCGTGAACACCGGGGAGCTGTTTTTT.

A single count supports this clone. This chain links TRBV6-4 with TRBJ1-4; D is undetermined. This CDR3 comprises 14 residues. Trimming shortened V by 6 bases and J by 0 bases, and 8 bases separated the two germline ends. From germline, CDR1 is MRHNA and CDR2 SNTAGT. CDR3 amino acids: CASRVTATNEKLFF. The CDR3 DNA sequence: TGTGCCAGCAGGGTAACAGCAACTAATGAAAAACTGTTTTTT.

The rearrangement uses TRBV30 and TRBJ2-1; 9 bases are a match to TRBD1. Germline assignment: CDR1 GTSNPN and CDR2 SVGIG (reference sequence). Germline trimming cut 1 base from V and 6 bases from J; bases unmatched to any gene: 4. The CDR3 has 14 residues. The chain's CDR3 is CAWSADRGSNEQFF. As DNA, the CDR3 is TGTGCCTGGAGTGCCGACAGGGGGAGCAATGAGCAGTTCTTC.

This clone was counted once. The chain recombines TRBV7-8 with TRBJ1-5; 7 nucleotides agree with TRBD1. This CDR3 spans 15 amino acids. Unmatched junction bases numbered 8, after V lost 3 bases and J lost 6 bases. Germline lookup yields CDR1 SGHVS and CDR2 FQNEAQ. The CDR3 DNA sequence: TGTGCCAGCAGCTTTGCCACAGGGGTCGTTCAGCCCCAGCATTTT. Its protein product is CASSFATGVVQPQHF.

The rearrangement uses TRBV10-3 and TRBJ1-5; a possible D gene is TRBD1 (6 bases). The V gene lost 6 bases and the J gene lost 4 bases, with 7 bases spanning the gap. Germline V gene data show CDR1 as ENHRY and CDR2 as SYGVKD. CDR3 size: 12 residues. Here the CDR3 reads CAIRQGNQPQHF. The CDR3 DNA is TGTGCCATCAGACAGGGAAATCAGCCCCAGCATTTT.

This chain connects TRBV28 to TRBJ2-7; 10 bases line up with TRBD1. Germline CDR1 and CDR2: MDHEN and SYDVKM. The CDR3 runs to 17 residues. V was pared by 5 bases and J by 3 bases, with 13 bases of the junction left unmatched. The CDR3 here is CASSTHRGGQGHYEQYV. CDR3 bases: TGTGCCAGCAGTACCCATCGGGGGGGACAGGGGCACTACGAGCAGTACGTC.

The chain's CDR3 is CASKVSSGEETQYF. CDR3 nucleotides: TGTGCCAGCAAGGTATCTAGCGGAGAAGAGACCCAGTACTTC. The chain combines TRBV28 with TRBJ2-5; 7 bases fit TRBD2. Germline V gene lookup returns CDR1 MDHEN and CDR2 SYDVKM. V lost 7 bases and J lost 3; bases outside the gene matches: 8. This CDR3 spans 14 amino acids.

The chain employs TRBV19 and TRBJ1-1, with D possibly TRBD1 on 5 matching bases. The V end was cut by 1 base, the J end by 11 bases, with 20 bases between. The CDR3 covers 15 residues. The germline CDR1 and CDR2 sequences are LNHDA and SQIVND (reference sequence). Here the CDR3 reads CASSIVGAGQVGAFF. CDR3 nucleotide sequence: TGTGCCAGTAGTATAGTTGGGGCTGGGCAGGTTGGGGCTTTCTTT. Full variable domain (missing parts from reference TRBV19 and TRBJ1-1): DGGITQSPKYLFRKEGQNVTLSCEQNLNHDAMYWYRQDPGQGLRLIYYSQIVNDFQKGDIAEGYSVSREKKESFPLTVTSAQKNPTAFYLCASSIVGAGQVGAFFGQGTRLTVV.

A remark on this clone: This sample includes further DNA sequences coding for the same CDR3. The V call is TRBV11-2, the J call TRBJ2-7; 11 nucleotides line up with TRBD1. V shed 6 bases and J 7 bases; nucleotides not matched to a gene: 5. This CDR3 is 13 amino acids long. Per germline, CDR1 SGHAT and CDR2 FQNNGV. The CDR3 nucleotides read TGTGCCAGCAGACGGACAGGGGGCTGGGAGCAGTACTTC. This translates into CASRRTGGWEQYF.

The chain combines TRBV19 with TRBJ1-1; D remains ambiguous. The CDR3 runs 13 residues. Germline V gene data show CDR1 as LNHDA and CDR2 as SQIVND (reference sequence). V was clipped by 2 bases and J by 6 bases, with 10 bases between them. The CDR3 coding sequence is TGTGCCAGTAGTATAACCAGTTACGCTGAAGCTTTCTTT. As protein: CASSITSYAEAFF.

This chain links TRBV4-3 with TRBJ1-3; 10 bases are shared with TRBD1. V lost 0 bases to trimming and J lost 8 bases; unmatched junction nucleotides: 4. Germline V gene lookup returns CDR1 LGHNA and CDR2 YSLEER. This CDR3 has 15 amino acids. This chain's CDR3 is CASSQEPGTGDTIYF. CDR3 nucleotide sequence: TGCGCCAGCAGCCAAGAACCCGGGACAGGGGACACCATATATTTT.

There are a few counts of this clone. The CDR3 region is CASSRQNSNTEAFF. The DNA of the CDR3 is TGCGCCAGCAGCCGACAGAATTCGAACACTGAAGCTTTCTTT. The chain has TRBV5-1 and TRBJ1-1, with D possibly TRBD1 on 5 matching bases. Trimming took off 4 bases at V and 1 base at J, with 11 bases between the two ends. Per germline, CDR1 SGHRS and CDR2 YFSETQ. The CDR3 covers 14 residues. Variable domain in full (rest from reference TRBV5-1 and TRBJ1-1): KAGVTQTPRYLIKTRGQQVTLSCSPISGHRSVSWYQQTPGQGLQFLFEYFSETQRNKGNFPGRFSGRQFSNSRSEMNVSTLELGDSALYLCASSRQNSNTEAFFGQGTRLTVV.

V is TRBV28 and J is TRBJ1-2; no clear D gene. V gave up 2 bases and J gave up 5 bases, with 9 bases separating them. The germline CDR1 and CDR2 sequences are MDHEN and SYDVKM. The CDR3 is made up of 13 amino acids. The CDR3 nucleotides read TGTGCCAGCAGTTTAGGGAGGCTATATGGCTACACCTTC. It specifies CASSLGRLYGYTF.

This chain links TRBV29-1 with TRBJ2-1; TRBD2 aligns across 10 bases. Trimming cost V 7 bases and J 3 bases; bases outside gene matches: 9. This CDR3 is built from 15 residues. Germline assignment: CDR1 SQVTM and CDR2 ANQGSEA. CDR3 bases: TGCAGCGGAAGTCCGATAGCGGGAGGCTACAATGAGCAGTTCTTC. Translating gives CSGSPIAGGYNEQFF.

This chain connects TRBV6-5 to TRBJ1-2; 10 nucleotides match TRBD1. Germline CDR1 is MNHEY and CDR2 is SVGAGI. Unmatched junction bases numbered 0, after V lost 0 bases and J lost 5 bases. The CDR3 extends over 14 amino acids. Here the CDR3 DNA reads TGTGCCAGCAGTTACTCGGGACAGGGGTATGGCTACACCTTC. Its protein is CASSYSGQGYGYTF.

The V call is TRBV19, the J call TRBJ2-7; D is unresolved. This CDR3 has 14 residues. V was clipped by 1 base and J by 1 base, with 8 bases between them. Germline loops: CDR1 LNHDA, CDR2 SQIVND (reference sequence). Here the CDR3 DNA reads TGTGCCAGTAGTATAGCCTCCGGGTCCTACGAGCAGTACGTC. Translating it yields CASSIASGSYEQYV.

This chain uses TRBV19 with TRBJ1-2, with 9 bases identical to TRBD1. The CDR3 length is 14 residues. Per the germline V gene, CDR1 is LNHDA and CDR2 is SQIVND (reference sequence). J lost 8 bases, V lost 10 bases, and 14 bases had no gene match. The CDR3 loop reads CATCLPGQGAGYTF. CDR3 nucleotide sequence: TGTGCCACTTGCTTACCGGGACAGGGTGCCGGCTACACCTTC.

In DNA form, the CDR3 reads TGTGCCAGCAGCTGGGAGGAGAAAGCTTTCTTT. Encoded protein: CASSWEEKAFF. This chain uses TRBV2 with TRBJ1-1; D uncertain. From germline, CDR1 is SNHLY and CDR2 FYNNEI. The CDR3 has 11 residues. The V end was cut by 6 bases, the J end by 9 bases, with 11 bases between.

CDR3 sequence (DNA): TGTGCCAGTAGTGCACAGGGTGATCAGCCCCAGCATTTT. It yields the protein CASSAQGDQPQHF. The chain employs TRBV19 and TRBJ1-5; the D gene is possibly TRBD1 (6 bases). Germline CDR1 LNHDA, CDR2 SQIVND (reference sequence). This CDR3 is 13 amino acids long. V was pared by 5 bases and J by 5 bases, with 10 bases between.

This chain uses TRBV18 with TRBJ2-7, with 7 bases identical to TRBD1. V was clipped by 3 bases and J by 9 bases; unmatched bases: 11. The germline V gene encodes CDR1 KGHSH and CDR2 LQKENI. The CDR3 spans 14 residues. CDR3 in amino acids: CASSPDSDRRRQYV. In DNA, the CDR3 is TGTGCCAGCTCACCGGACTCGGACAGGCGGAGGCAGTACGTC.

The rearrangement joins TRBV9 to TRBJ2-3; TRBD2 is a possible D gene (6 bases). V shed 4 bases and J shed 5 bases, with 11 bases lying between them. Germline lookup yields CDR1 SGDLS and CDR2 YYNGEE. This CDR3 region has 13 residues. CDR3 in amino acids: CASSIGGKDTQYF. Written as DNA, the CDR3 is TGTGCCAGCAGCATTGGGGGGAAAGATACGCAGTATTTT. Complete variable domain (other parts from reference TRBV9 and TRBJ2-3): DSGVTQTPKHLITATGQRVTLRCSPRSGDLSVYWYQQSLDQGLQFLIQYYNGEERAKGNILERFSAQQFPDLHSELNLSSLELGDSALYFCASSIGGKDTQYFGPGTRLTVL.

The rearrangement links TRBV7-9 to TRBJ1-2; D may be TRBD1 (6 bases). The V end was cut by 3 bases, the J end by 4 bases, with 9 bases between. Looked up from germline, CDR1 is SEHNR and CDR2 is FQNEAQ (reference sequence). The CDR3 spans 13 residues. The CDR3 is CASSFGDIYGYTF. The CDR3 nucleotides are TGTGCCAGCAGCTTCGGGGACATCTATGGCTACACCTTC.

In regard to this clone: The identical CDR3 is also encoded by other nucleotide sequences in the sample. The V gene is TRBV7-9, the J gene TRBJ1-3, with no clear D. V shed 5 bases and J shed 1 base, with 21 bases lying between them. Germline CDR1 reads SEHNR; CDR2 reads FQNEAQ (reference sequence). This CDR3 spans 18 amino acids. In DNA, the CDR3 is TGTGCCAGCAGCGCTTGGGTTCCTGACTCGAGTTCTGGAAACACCATATATTTT. Translating it yields CASSAWVPDSSSGNTIYF.

V and J are TRBV9 and TRBJ2-6; TRBD1 aligns across 8 bases. J was trimmed by 0 bases and V by 9 bases; bases with no gene match: 11. Germline V gene data show CDR1 as SGDLS and CDR2 as YYNGEE. CDR3 length equals 17 residues. The DNA for the CDR3 is TGTGCCACTTCAAATCGGGACAGGTACTCTGGGGCCAACGTCCTGACTTTC. As protein: CATSNRDRYSGANVLTF.